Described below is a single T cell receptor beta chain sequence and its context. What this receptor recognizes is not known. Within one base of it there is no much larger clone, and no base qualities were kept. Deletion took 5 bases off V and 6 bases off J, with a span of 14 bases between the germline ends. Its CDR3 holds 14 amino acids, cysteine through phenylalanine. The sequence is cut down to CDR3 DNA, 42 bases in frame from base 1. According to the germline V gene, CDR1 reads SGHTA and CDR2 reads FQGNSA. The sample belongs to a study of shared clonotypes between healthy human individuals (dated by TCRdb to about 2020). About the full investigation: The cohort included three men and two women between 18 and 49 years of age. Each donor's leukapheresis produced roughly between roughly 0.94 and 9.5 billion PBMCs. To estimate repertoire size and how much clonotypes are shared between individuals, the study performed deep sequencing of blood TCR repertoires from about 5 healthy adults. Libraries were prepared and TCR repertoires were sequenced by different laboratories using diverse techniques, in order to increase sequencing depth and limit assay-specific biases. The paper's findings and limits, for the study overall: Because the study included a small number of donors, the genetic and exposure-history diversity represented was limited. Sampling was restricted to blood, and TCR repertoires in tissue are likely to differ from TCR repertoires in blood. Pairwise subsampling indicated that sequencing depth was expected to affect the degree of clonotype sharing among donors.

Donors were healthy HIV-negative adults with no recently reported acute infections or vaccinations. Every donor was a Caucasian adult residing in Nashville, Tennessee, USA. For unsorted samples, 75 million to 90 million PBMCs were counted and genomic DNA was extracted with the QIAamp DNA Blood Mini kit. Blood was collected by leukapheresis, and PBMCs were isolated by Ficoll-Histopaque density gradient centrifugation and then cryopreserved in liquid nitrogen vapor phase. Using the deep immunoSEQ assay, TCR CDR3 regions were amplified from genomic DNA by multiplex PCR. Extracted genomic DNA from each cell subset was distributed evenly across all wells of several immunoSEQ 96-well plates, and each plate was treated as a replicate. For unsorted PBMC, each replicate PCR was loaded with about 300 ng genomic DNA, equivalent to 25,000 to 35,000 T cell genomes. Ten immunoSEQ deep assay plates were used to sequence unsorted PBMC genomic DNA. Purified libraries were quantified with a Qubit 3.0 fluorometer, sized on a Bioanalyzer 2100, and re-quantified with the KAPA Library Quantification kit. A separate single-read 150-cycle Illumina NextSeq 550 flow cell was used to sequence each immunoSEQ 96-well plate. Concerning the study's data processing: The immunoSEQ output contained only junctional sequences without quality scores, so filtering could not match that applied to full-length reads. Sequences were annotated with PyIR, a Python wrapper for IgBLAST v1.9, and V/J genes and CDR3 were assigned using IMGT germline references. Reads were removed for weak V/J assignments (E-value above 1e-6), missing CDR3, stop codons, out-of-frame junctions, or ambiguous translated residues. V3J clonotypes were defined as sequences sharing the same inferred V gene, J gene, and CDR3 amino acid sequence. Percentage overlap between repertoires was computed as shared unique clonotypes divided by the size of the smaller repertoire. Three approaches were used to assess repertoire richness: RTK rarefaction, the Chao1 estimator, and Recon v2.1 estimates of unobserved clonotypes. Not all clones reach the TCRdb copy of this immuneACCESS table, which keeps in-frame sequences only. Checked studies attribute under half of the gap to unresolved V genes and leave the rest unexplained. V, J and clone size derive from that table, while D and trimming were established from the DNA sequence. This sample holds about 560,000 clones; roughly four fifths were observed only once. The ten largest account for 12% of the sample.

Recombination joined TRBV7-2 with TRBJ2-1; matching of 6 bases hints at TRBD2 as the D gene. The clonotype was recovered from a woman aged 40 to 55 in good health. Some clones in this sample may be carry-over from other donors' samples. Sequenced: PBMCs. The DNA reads TGTGCCAGCAGCACCCGACTAGTCGGCAATGAGCAGTTCTTC. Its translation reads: CASSTRLVGNEQFF.